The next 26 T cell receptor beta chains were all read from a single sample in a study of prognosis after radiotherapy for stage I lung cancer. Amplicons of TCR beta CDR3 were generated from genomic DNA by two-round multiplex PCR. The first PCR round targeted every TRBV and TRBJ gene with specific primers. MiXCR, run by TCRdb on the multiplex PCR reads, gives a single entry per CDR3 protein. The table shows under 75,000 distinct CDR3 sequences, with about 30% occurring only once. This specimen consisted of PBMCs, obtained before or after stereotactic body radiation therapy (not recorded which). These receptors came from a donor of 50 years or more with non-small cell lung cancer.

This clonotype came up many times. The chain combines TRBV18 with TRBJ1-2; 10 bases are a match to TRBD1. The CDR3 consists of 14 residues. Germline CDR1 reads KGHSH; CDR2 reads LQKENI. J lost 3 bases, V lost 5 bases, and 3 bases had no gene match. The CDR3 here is CASSRDRGDYGYTF. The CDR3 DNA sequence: TGTGCCAGCTCAAGGGACAGGGGTGACTATGGCTACACCTTC.

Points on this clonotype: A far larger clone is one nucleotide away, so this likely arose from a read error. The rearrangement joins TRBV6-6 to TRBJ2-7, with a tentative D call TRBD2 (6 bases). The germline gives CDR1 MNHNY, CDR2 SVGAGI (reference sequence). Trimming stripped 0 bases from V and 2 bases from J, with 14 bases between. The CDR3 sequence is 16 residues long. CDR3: CASSYSERAKTYEQYF. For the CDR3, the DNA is TGTGCCAGCAGTTACTCTGAGCGGGCCAAAACCTACGAGCAGTACTTC.

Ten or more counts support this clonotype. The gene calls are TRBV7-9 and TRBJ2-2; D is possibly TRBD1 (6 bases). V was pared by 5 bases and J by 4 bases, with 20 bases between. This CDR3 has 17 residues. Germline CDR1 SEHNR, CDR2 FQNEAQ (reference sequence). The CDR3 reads CASSLIRQDRGTGELFF. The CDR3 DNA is TGTGCCAGCAGCCTTATTAGACAGGATCGAGGCACCGGGGAGCTGTTTTTT.

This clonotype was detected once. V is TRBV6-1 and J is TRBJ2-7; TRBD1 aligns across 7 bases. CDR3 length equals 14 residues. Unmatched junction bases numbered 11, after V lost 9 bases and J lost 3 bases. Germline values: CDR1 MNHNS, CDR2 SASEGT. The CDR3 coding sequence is TGTGCCAGTGCTCCCGAGGGGGCCCGCTACGAGCAGTACTTC. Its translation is CASAPEGARYEQYF.

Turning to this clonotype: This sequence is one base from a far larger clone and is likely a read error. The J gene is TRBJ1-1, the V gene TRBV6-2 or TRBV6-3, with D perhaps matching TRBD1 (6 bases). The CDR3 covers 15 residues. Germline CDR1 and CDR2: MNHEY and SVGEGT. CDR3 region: CASRPGHLVDTESFF. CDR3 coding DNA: TGTGCCAGCAGGCCGGGACACCTCGTGGACACTGAATCTTTCTTT.

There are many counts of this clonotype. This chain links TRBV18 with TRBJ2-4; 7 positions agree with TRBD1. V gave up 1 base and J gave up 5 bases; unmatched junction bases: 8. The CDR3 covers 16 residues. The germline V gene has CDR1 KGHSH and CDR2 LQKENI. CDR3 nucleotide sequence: TGTGCCAGCTCACCACGAGGGGGCTGGGGACAAAACATTCAGTACTTC. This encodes CASSPRGGWGQNIQYF.

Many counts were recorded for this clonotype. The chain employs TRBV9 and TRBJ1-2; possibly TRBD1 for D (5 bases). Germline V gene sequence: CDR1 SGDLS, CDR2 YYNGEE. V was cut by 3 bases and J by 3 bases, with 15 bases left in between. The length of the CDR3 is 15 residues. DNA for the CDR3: TGTGCCAGCAGCGCTGGACACACGGGGGACTATGGCTACACCTTC. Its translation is CASSAGHTGDYGYTF.

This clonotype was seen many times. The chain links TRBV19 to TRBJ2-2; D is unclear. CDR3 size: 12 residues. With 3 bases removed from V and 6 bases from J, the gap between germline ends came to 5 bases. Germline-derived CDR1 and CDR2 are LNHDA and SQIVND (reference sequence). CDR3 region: CASSMRSGELFF. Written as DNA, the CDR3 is TGTGCCAGTAGTATGAGGTCCGGGGAGCTGTTTTTT.

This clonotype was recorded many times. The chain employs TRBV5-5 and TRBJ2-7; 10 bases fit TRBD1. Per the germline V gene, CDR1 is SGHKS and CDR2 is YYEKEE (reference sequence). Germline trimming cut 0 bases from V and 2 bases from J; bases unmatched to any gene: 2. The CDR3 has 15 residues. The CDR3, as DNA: TGTGCCAGCAGCTTGGAGGGACAGGGGACCTACGAGCAGTACTTC. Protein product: CASSLEGQGTYEQYF.

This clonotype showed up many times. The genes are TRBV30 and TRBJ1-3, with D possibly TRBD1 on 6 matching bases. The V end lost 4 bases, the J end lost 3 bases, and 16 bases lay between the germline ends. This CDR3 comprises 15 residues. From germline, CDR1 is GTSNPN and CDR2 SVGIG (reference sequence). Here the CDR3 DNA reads TGTGCCTGGATCCCTCCGGGGGGCGGTGGAAACACCATATATTTT. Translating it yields CAWIPPGGGGNTIYF.

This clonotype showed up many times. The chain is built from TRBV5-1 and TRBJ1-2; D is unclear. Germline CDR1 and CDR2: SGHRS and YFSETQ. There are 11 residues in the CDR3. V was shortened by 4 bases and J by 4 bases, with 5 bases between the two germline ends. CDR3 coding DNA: TGCGCCAGCAGCACTTCCTATGGCTACACCTTC. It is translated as CASSTSYGYTF.

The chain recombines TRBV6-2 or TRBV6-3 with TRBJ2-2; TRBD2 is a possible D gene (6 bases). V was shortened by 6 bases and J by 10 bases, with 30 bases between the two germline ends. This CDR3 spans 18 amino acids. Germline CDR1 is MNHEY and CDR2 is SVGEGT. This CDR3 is CASRYGGPTRSNSVELFF. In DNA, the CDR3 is TGTGCCAGCAGATATGGAGGGCCCACGAGGTCGAACTCCGTGGAGCTGTTTTTT.

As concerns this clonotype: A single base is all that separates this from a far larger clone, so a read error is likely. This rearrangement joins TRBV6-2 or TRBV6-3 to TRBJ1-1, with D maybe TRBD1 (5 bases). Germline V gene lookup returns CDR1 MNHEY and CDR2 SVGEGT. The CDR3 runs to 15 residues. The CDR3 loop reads CASRDFWGMNTVAFF. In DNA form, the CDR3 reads TGTGCCAGCAGGGATTTCTGGGGGATGAACACTGTAGCTTTCTTT.

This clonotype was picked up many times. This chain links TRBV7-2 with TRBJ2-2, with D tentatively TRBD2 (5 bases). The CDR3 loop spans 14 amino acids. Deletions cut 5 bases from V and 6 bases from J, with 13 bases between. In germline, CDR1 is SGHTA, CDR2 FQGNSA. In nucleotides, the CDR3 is TGTGCCAGCAGCCCATTTCCCGGGGCCGGGGAGCTGTTTTTT. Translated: CASSPFPGAGELFF.

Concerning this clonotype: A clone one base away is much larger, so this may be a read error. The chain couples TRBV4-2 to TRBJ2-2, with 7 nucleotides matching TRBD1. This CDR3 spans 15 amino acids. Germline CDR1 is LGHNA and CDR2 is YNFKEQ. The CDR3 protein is CASSQSTGNSGELFF. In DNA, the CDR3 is TGTGCCAGCAGCCAGTCGACAGGGAACTCCGGGGAGCTGTTTTTT.

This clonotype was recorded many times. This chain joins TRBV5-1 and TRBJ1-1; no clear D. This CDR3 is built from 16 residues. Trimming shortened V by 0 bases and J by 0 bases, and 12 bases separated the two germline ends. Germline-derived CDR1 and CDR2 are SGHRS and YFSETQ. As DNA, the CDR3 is TGCGCCAGCAGCTTGGATCCAGACCTAATGAACACTGAAGCTTTCTTT. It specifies CASSLDPDLMNTEAFF.

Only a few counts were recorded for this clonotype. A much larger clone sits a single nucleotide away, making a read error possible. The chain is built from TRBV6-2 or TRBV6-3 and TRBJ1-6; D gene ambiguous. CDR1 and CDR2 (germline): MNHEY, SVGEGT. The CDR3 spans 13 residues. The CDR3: CASSKSDNPPLHF. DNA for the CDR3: TGTGCCAGCAGTAAGAGCGATAATCCACCCCTCCACTTT.

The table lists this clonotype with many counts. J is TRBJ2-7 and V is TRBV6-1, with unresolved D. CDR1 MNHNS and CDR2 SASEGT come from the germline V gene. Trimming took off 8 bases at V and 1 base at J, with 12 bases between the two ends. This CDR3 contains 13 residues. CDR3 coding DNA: TGTGCCAGCGTGGGCACCCAGTCCTACGAGCAGTACTTC. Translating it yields CASVGTQSYEQYF.

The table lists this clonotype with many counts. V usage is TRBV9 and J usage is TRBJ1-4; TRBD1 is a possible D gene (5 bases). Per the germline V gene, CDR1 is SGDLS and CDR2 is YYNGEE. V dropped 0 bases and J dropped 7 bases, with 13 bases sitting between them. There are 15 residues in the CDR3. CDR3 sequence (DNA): TGTGCCAGCAGCGTAGGTGGACAAGGAGGTGAAAAACTGTTTTTT. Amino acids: CASSVGGQGGEKLFF.

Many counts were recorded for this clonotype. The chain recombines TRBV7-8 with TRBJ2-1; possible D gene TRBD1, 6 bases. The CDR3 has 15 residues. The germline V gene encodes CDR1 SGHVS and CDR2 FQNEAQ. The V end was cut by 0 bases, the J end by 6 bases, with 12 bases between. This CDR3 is CASSLAGTQGNEQFF. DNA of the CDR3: TGTGCCAGCAGCTTAGCCGGGACACAAGGCAATGAGCAGTTCTTC.

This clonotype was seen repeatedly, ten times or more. The CDR3 DNA sequence: TGTGCCAGCACCCATGAGGCAACTAATGAAAAACTGTTTTTT. Its protein is CASTHEATNEKLFF. The chain recombines TRBV2 with TRBJ1-4; D unresolved. With 7 bases removed from V and 0 bases from J, the gap between germline ends came to 9 bases. Germline V lookup: CDR1 SNHLY, CDR2 FYNNEI. This CDR3 is built from 14 residues. Together with reference TRBV2 and TRBJ1-4, the CDR3 gives the full variable domain: EPEVTQTPSHQVTQMGQEVILRCVPISNHLYFYWYRQILGQKVEFLVSFYNNEISEKSEIFDDQFSVERPDGSNFTLKIRSTKLEDSAMYFCASTHEATNEKLFFGSGTQLSVL.

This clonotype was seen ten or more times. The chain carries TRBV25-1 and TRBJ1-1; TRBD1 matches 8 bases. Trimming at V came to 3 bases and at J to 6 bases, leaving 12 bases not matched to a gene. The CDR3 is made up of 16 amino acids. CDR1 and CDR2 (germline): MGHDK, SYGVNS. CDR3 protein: CASSDPGQGNSPEAFF. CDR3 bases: TGTGCCAGCAGTGACCCAGGACAGGGTAATTCTCCTGAAGCTTTCTTT.

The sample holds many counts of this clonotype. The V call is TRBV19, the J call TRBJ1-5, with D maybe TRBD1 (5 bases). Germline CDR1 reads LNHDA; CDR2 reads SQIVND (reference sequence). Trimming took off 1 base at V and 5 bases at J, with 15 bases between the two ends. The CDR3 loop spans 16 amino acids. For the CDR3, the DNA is TGTGCCAGTAGTATAGCAGTAGTCAGGGCGGATCAGCCCCAGCATTTT. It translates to CASSIAVVRADQPQHF.

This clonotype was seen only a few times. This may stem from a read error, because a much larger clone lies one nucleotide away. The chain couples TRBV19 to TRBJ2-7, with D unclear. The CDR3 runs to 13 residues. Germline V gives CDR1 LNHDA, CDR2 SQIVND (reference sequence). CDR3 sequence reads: CASSIGSTYEKYF. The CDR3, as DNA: TGTGCCAGTAGTATCGGAAGCACCTACGAGAAGTACTTC.

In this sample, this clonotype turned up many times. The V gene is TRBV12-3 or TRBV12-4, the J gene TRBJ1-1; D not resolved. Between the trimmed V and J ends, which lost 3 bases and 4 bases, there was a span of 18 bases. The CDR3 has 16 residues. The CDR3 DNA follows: TGTGCCAGCAGTTTCGGCGGGTCACGCGTGAGCACTGAAGCTTTCTTT. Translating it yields CASSFGGSRVSTEAFF.

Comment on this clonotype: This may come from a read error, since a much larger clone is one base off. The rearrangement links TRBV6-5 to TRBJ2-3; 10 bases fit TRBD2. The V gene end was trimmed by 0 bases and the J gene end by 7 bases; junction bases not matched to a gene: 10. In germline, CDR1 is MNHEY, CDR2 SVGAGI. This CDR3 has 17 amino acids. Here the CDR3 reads CASSYSGLAWPSNTQYF. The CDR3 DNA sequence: TGTGCCAGCAGTTACTCGGGACTAGCGTGGCCCTCAAATACGCAGTATTTT.